A selection of T cell receptor beta chains follows, all from one sample in a study of identifying expanded T cells in peripheral blood. Here immunoSEQ multiplex PCR was the method, and the copy in TCRdb shows in-frame clones only, minus some. The sample lists about 97,000 clones; about 91% were seen once. The source material was blood. The receptor set was obtained from a person between 18 and 75 years old in good health. Both conserved end residues are part of each CDR3. A D gene is named only where the DNA matches it firmly. Expanded clones get a size class; other rows say once, few or many, or leave the size out.

cdr3_aa	v_call	d_call	clone_size
CASSLVTGENYGYTF	TRBV5-6	-	few
CASSGGLPTGRNTIYF	TRBV9	TRBD1	-
CASRGKSIGKTQYF	TRBV19	-	-
CASSRYAGSYTEAFF	TRBV14	-	-
CASSLEGTQETQYF	TRBV27	-	-
CASTPDLVGDEQYF	TRBV19	-	-
CASSYQGQGQPQHF	TRBV6-5	TRBD1	-
CAISASVGEQYF	TRBV10-3	-	-
CASTEGQPISGNTIYF	TRBV2	-	-
CASSFDRGLNTEAFF	TRBV5-1	TRBD1	-
CASSYGTASNEKLFF	TRBV5-8	TRBD1	-
CASSVAQGTPYEQYF	TRBV9	TRBD1	-
CASSRPVGEQFF	TRBV5-1	-	-
CAWSVHLMYEQYF	TRBV30	-	-
CASSIRTGGNTEAFF	TRBV19	-	-
CASSQEWSYEQYF	TRBV14	-	-
CAISDRKNQPQHF	TRBV10-3	-	-
CASSLAHGDGYTF	TRBV11-3	-	-
CASRAGSYEQYF	TRBV25-1	-	-
CAIRTSGYQETQYF	TRBV7-9	TRBD2	-
CASGSGSSVETQYF	TRBV28	TRBD2	-